A selection of T cell receptor beta chains follows, all from one sample in a study of blood T cell repertoires in COVID-19. Sequenced by immunoSEQ multiplex PCR; TCRdb stores in-frame clones only, minus some. The sample shows 20,000 to 25,000 clones, roughly 84% of them seen only once. Sequenced: peripheral blood. The source is a man in his forties with acute or convalescent COVID-19. The CDR3 runs from the conserved cysteine through the conserved F or W. D genes are given only for firm matches. Clone size is not always given. Where it is, it says once, few, many or a class for expanded clones.

CASSTAATSGGAVEQFF,TGTGCCAGCAGCACCGCCGCCACTAGCGGGGGGGCCGTTGAGCAGTTCTTC,TRBV11-3,-,TRBJ2-1,TRBD2
CASSSLTGYGYTF,TGTGCCAGCAGTTCCTTGACAGGCTATGGCTACACCTTC,TRBV6-5,-,TRBJ1-2,-
CASSPPGYEQYF,TGTGCCAGCAGCCCCCCGGGCTACGAGCAGTACTTC,TRBV3-1/TRBV3-2,-,TRBJ2-7,-
CASSPGQGEEKLFF,TGCGCCAGCAGCCCAGGACAGGGGGAGGAAAAACTGTTTTTT,TRBV5-1,once,TRBJ1-4,TRBD1
CASSLSGVSPGNTIYF,TGTGCCAGCTCCCTGTCGGGGGTATCGCCTGGAAACACCATATATTTT,TRBV9,-,TRBJ1-3,-
CASSLVYRMNTEAFF,TGTGCCAGCAGCTTAGTCTACCGCATGAACACTGAAGCTTTCTTT,TRBV7-2,-,TRBJ1-1,-
CASSYSTHSGNTIYF,TGTGCCAGCAGTTACTCGACACACTCTGGAAACACCATATATTTT,TRBV6-6,-,TRBJ1-3,-
CASSVGGTGFEQFF,TGTGCCAGCAGCGTAGGTGGGACAGGGTTTGAGCAGTTCTTC,TRBV9,-,TRBJ2-1,TRBD1
CASSLETGLTGKEYF,TGCGCCAGCAGCTTGGAGACAGGCCTCACGGGGAAGGAGTACTTC,TRBV5-1,-,TRBJ2-7,-
CASSQGQGTEAFF,TGTGCCAGCAGCCAAGGCCAGGGGACTGAAGCTTTCTTT,TRBV14,-,TRBJ1-1,-
CASSTGFEKLFF,TGTGCCAGTAGTACAGGATTTGAAAAACTGTTTTTT,TRBV19,-,TRBJ1-4,-
CASRATGSGYNEQFF,TGTGCCAGCAGAGCCACAGGGTCTGGATACAATGAGCAGTTCTTC,TRBV6-5,-,TRBJ2-1,-
CASSVGRGNYGYTF,TGTGCCAGCAGCGTAGGCAGGGGTAACTATGGCTACACCTTC,TRBV9,-,TRBJ1-2,-
CASSLGRTGSDEQYF,TGTGCCAGCAGCTTAGGCCGGACAGGGTCTGACGAGCAGTACTTC,TRBV7-3,few,TRBJ2-7,TRBD1
CASSLVRGGEAFF,TGTGCCAGCAGCTTAGTTCGGGGTGGGGAAGCTTTCTTT,TRBV13,-,TRBJ1-1,-
CASSTRQGGYGYTF,TGTGCCAGTAGTACCCGACAGGGCGGCTATGGCTACACCTTC,TRBV19,few,TRBJ1-2,TRBD1
CAWSVGGYEQYF,TGTGCCTGGAGTGTAGGGGGCTACGAGCAGTACTTC,TRBV30,once,TRBJ2-7,-